This T cell receptor (beta chain) appears in the sequencing data of a study of OX40 agonist ivuxolimab in advanced cancers. Study-wide background: Ivuxolimab, an antibody that agonizes OX40 (CD134), was administered to the patients.

This CDR3 has 14 residues. Losses at the gene ends were 3 bases for V and 4 bases for J; bases not matched to a gene: 3. Germline loops: CDR1 SGHTA, CDR2 FQGNSA. Clones were sequenced by immunoSEQ multiplex PCR, and TCRdb holds only the in-frame ones, with some missing. Of around 63,000 clones in the sample, approximately 90% are singletons; the top ten hold less than 14%. This TCR was recovered from an adult with an advanced solid tumor such as melanoma, head and neck, liver or kidney cancer. The chain has TRBV7-2 and TRBJ1-1, with 9 bases aligning to TRBD1. The material sequenced was CD4+ or CD8+ T cells sorted from blood, taken in a trial of the OX40 agonist ivuxolimab. The CDR3 DNA reads TGTGCCAGCAGCTTGGACAGGGGAAGCACTGAAGCTTTCTTT. It is translated as CASSLDRGSTEAFF.